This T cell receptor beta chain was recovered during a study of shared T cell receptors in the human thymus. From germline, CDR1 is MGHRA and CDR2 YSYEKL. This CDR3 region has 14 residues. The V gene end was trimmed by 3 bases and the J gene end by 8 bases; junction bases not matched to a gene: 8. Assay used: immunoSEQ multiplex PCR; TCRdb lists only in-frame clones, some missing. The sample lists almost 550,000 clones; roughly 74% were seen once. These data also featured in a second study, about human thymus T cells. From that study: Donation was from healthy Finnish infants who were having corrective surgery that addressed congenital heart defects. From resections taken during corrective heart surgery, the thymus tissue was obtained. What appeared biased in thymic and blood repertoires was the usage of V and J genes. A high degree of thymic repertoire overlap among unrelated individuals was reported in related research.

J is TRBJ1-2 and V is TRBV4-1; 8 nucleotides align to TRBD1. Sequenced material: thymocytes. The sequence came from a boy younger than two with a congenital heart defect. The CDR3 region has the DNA TGCGCCAGCAGCCAGCAATACAGGGGGGTAGGCTACACCTTC. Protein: CASSQQYRGVGYTF.